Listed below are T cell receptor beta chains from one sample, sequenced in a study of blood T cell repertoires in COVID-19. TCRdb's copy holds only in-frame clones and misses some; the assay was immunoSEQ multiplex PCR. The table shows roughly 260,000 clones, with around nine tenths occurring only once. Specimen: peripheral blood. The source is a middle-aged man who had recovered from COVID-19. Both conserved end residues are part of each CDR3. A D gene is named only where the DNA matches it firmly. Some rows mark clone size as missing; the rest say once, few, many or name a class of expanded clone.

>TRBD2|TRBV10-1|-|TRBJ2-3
TGCGCCAGCAATGTTTCCGGGACTAGCGGTCCCGGGACGCAGTATTTT
CASNVSGTSGPGTQYF
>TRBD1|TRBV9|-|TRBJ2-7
TGTGCCAGCAGCCCAGGGGGCTGGGAATACGAGCAGTACTTC
CASSPGGWEYEQYF
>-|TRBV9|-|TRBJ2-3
TGTGCCAGCAGCGTAGCTGGCGGGGCTAGCACAGATACGCAGTATTTT
CASSVAGGASTDTQYF
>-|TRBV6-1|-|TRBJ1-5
TGTGCCAGCAGTGAAATTCGGGGGGGAAATCAGCCCCAGCATTTT
CASSEIRGGNQPQHF
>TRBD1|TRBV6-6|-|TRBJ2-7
TGTGCCAGCAGTTACTCTCGGGCAGGGGGCGACTACGAGCAGTACTTC
CASSYSRAGGDYEQYF
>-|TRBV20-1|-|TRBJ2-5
TGCAGTGCTAGTTTCCACGAGGGAGTAGAGACCCAGTACTTC
CSASFHEGVETQYF
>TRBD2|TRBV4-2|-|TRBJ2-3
TGTGCCAGCAGCCAAGATCACGAGACCTCGGGAGGTACGCAGTATTTT
CASSQDHETSGGTQYF
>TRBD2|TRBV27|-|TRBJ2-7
TGTGCCAGCAGTTTCGCGAGCGGGGGTACCTACGAGCAGTACTTC
CASSFASGGTYEQYF
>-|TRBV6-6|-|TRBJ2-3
TGTGCCAGCAGCCTAAGGGGGAATACGCAGTATTTT
CASSLRGNTQYF
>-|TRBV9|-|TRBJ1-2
TGTGCCAGCAGCAGCAGGGATGGCTACACCTTC
CASSSRDGYTF
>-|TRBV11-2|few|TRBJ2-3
TGTGCCAGCAGCCTCCAAGGCGAGGCAGATACGCAGTATTTT
CASSLQGEADTQYF
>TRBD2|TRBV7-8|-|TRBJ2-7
TGTGCCAGCAGCTCCTACCTAGCGGGGGGTTCCTACGAGCAGTACTTC
CASSSYLAGGSYEQYF